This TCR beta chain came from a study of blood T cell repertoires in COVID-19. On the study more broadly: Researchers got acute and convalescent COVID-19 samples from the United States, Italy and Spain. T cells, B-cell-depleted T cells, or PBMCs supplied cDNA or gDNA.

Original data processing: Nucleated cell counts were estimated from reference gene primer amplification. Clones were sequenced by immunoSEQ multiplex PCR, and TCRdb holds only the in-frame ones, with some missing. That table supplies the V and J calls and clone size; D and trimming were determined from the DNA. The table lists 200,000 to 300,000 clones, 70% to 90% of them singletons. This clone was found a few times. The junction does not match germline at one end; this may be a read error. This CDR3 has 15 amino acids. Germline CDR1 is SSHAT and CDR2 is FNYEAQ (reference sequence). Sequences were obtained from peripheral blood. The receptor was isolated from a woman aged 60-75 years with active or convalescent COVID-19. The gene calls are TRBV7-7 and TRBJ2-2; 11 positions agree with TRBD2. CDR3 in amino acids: CASSPGLADTGELFF. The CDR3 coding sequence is TGTGCTAGCAGCCCGGGACTAGCGGACACCGGGGAGCTGTTTTTT.